This T cell receptor beta chain comes out of a study of T cell responses to AZD1222 COVID-19 vaccine. Whole-study findings and limits: Possibly, clonal diversity was underestimated; donors were largely white British and included more females.

The germline gives CDR1 SGHAT, CDR2 FQNNGV. Trimming removed 0 bases from V and 4 bases from J, with 7 bases in between. The CDR3 has 14 amino acids. The table came from immunoSEQ multiplex PCR; TCRdb's copy has only in-frame clones and leaves some out. The sample consists of about 66,000 clones, around nine tenths of them appearing once. A word on this clone: Its antigen is as yet unknown.

This TCR derives from an adult who received the MenACWY meningococcal vaccine as a control. The chain links TRBV11-2 to TRBJ2-1; D uncertain. The material sequenced was peripheral blood, taken 28 days after the second dose of the MenACWY control vaccine. CDR3 amino acids: CASSLESRYNEQFF. The CDR3 coding sequence is TGTGCCAGCAGCTTAGAATCCAGGTACAATGAGCAGTTCTTC.